This TCR beta chain appears in the sequencing data of a study of blood T cells in healthy people across ages. The CDR3 totals 16 residues. Germline-derived CDR1 and CDR2 are SGHRS and YFSETQ. After removal of 4 bases from V and 5 bases from J, the junction contained 10 bases not matched to a gene. For the second PCR, which ran for about 7 to 12 cycles, a sample-barcoded 5' primer and a J-beta primer mix were used. With 12 random nucleotides, a template-switch adaptor tagged each individual cDNA molecule. MiXCR, run by TCRdb on the 5' RACE reads, gives a single entry per CDR3 protein. The repertoire consists of roughly 730,000 distinct CDR3 sequences, with about 61% occurring once and the leading ten covering about a quarter. Findings and caveats of the study: Expanded clonotype shifts may have been confounded, as the donors had an unknown CMV status.

As for this clonotype: Its antigen is unknown.

The chain recombines TRBV5-1 with TRBJ2-4; TRBD1 matches at 9 bases. The source is a man in his forties or fifties in good health. Specimen: blood. The CDR3 region has the DNA TGCGCCAGCAGCCAAAGGGACAGGGCGGGGGAAAACATTCAGTACTTC. This codes for CASSQRDRAGENIQYF.